This T cell receptor beta chain is drawn from a study of regulatory T cells in long-lasting Graves disease. Deletions cut 5 bases from V and 0 bases from J, with 13 bases between. From germline, CDR1 is SEHNR and CDR2 FQNEAQ (reference sequence). The CDR3 has 15 amino acids. This clonotype was seen a handful of times. Time point noted: persistent/refractory GD, antithyroid drugs over 5 years with positive TRAb. With RNA extracted from PBMCs as input, the TCR library was made. Arm-PCR with iRepertoire HTBI primers amplified the CDR3 regions for these TCR beta libraries. MiXCR, applied by TCRdb to the multiplex PCR reads, yields one record per CDR3 protein. The sample holds 300,000 to 500,000 distinct CDR3 sequences; around 21% are singletons and the top ten take roughly 20%.

The receptor comes from a female donor with Graves disease. This chain joins TRBV7-9 and TRBJ1-1, with a weak D call TRBD1 (6 bases). The sequences come from peripheral blood mononuclear cells (PBMCs), collected when the disease was refractory, from a patient treated with antithyroid drugs. CDR3 residues: CASSEQGMLNTEAFF. As DNA, the CDR3 is TGTGCCAGCAGCGAACAGGGAATGCTGAACACTGAAGCTTTCTTT.